This record concerns one T cell receptor beta chain sequence. Germline V gene sequence: CDR1 SGHVS, CDR2 FNYEAQ. Trimming cost V 0 bases and J 5 bases, with 11 bases left between them. CDR3 length: 14 residues. This sample stems from a study of cytomegalovirus exposure and HLA in healthy donors. Primers for the PCR totalled 60 Vbeta and 13 Jbeta. Measured with immunoSEQ multiplex PCR; TCRdb has only the in-frame clones, and not every one. The sample includes about 200,000 clones, 60% to 85% of them seen just once. Sequencing was performed on PBMCs. The rearrangement uses TRBV7-6 and TRBJ2-7; perhaps TRBD2 as D (5 bases). The clonotype was recovered from a girl between 5 and 17 years old in good health and CMV-seropositive. As DNA, the CDR3 is TGTGCCAGCAGCTTAGCGCAGGTGAGGGACGAGCAGTACTTC. Protein product: CASSLAQVRDEQYF.